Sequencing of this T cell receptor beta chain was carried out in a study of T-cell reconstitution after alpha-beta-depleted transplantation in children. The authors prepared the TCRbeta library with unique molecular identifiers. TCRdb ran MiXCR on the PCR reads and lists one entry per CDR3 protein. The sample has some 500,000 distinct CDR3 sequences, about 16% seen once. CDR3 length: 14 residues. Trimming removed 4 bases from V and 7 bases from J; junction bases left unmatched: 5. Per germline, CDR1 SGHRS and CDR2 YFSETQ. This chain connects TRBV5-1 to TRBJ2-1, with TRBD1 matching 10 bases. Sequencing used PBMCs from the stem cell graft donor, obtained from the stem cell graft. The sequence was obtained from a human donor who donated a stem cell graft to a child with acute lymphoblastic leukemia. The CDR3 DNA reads TGCGCCAGCAGCCAAGGACAGGGGGAAAATGAGCAGTTCTTC. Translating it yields CASSQGQGENEQFF.